The clone carrying this TCR beta chain was observed at least ten times. Its antigen is currently unknown. V dropped 2 bases and J dropped 4 bases, with 18 bases sitting between them. The CDR3 spans 16 residues. The PBMCs had their origin in 7.5 to 10 ml of fresh peripheral blood. The data originate from a study of Graves' ophthalmopathy and Graves' hyperthyroidism. Study-wide points: Thyroid clonotypes that were expanded above 0.001 frequency mostly also appeared in blood.

Amplification of the TCR beta CDR3 regions used RNA transcripts (as template). Following a first-round RT-PCR that used HTBI primers, a second-round multiplex PCR was carried out. From the multiplex PCR reads, TCRdb called clonotypes with MiXCR, one entry per CDR3 protein. Counted here are roughly 160,000 distinct CDR3 sequences, under 45% occurring once; the ten biggest clones make up 8% to 10%. The genes are TRBV12-3 or TRBV12-4 and TRBJ2-7, with D tentatively TRBD1 (6 bases). This receptor was obtained from a man aged 30 to 45 with Graves' ophthalmopathy. Sequenced material: peripheral blood. The DNA for the CDR3 is TGTGCCAGCAGTTTAACAGGGACCACTGGCTGGTACGAGCAGTACTTC. Residues: CASSLTGTTGWYEQYF.